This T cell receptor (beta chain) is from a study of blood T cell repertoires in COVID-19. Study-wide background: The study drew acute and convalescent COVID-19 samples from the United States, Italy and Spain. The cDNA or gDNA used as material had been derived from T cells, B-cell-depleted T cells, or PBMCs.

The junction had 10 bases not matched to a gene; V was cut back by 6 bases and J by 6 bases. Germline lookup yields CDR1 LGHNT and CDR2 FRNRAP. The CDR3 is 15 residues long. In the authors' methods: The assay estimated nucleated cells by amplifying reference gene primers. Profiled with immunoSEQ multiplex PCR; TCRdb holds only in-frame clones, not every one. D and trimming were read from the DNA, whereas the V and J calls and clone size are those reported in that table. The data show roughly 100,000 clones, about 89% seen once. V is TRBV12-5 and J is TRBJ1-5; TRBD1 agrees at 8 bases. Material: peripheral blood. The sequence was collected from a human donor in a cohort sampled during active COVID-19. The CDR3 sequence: CASGSGQANGQPQHF. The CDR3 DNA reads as TGTGCTAGTGGCTCGGGACAGGCGAACGGTCAGCCCCAGCATTTT.